A selection of T cell receptor beta chains follows, all from one sample in a study of blood T cell repertoires in COVID-19. TCRdb keeps only in-frame clones here, not all; method: immunoSEQ multiplex PCR. Of 150,000 or so clones in the sample, about 85% were seen once. Sequenced material: peripheral blood. The receptors stem from a woman aged 70-85 years with acute or convalescent COVID-19. CDR3s include the opening cysteine and the closing phenylalanine or tryptophan. Each record gives: J gene, V gene, clone size, D gene, CDR3 protein, CDR3 DNA. The D gene is left open where the match is weak. The size entry is marked missing in some rows and otherwise reads once, few, many or a size class.

j_call: TRBJ1-2; v_call: TRBV19; clone_size: NA; d_call: NA; cdr3_aa: CASVGAYGYTF; cdr3_nt: TGTGCCAGTGTAGGGGCCTATGGCTACACCTTC
j_call: TRBJ2-7; v_call: TRBV6-5; clone_size: NA; d_call: TRBD1; cdr3_aa: CASSPNTGDEQYF; cdr3_nt: TGTGCCAGCAGTCCGAATACAGGGGACGAGCAGTACTTC
j_call: TRBJ2-5; v_call: TRBV6-4; clone_size: NA; d_call: NA; cdr3_aa: CASSRGAQETQYF; cdr3_nt: TGTGCCAGCAGCCGCGGGGCCCAAGAGACCCAGTACTTC
j_call: TRBJ1-1; v_call: TRBV6-2/TRBV6-3; clone_size: NA; d_call: TRBD1; cdr3_aa: CASSYPTGGFFRNTEAFF; cdr3_nt: TGTGCCAGCAGTTACCCGACAGGGGGCTTTTTTCGGAACACTGAAGCTTTCTTT
j_call: TRBJ1-1; v_call: TRBV3-1/TRBV3-2; clone_size: NA; d_call: NA; cdr3_aa: CASSQTTANTEAFF; cdr3_nt: TGTGCCAGCAGCCAAACGACAGCTAACACTGAAGCTTTCTTT
j_call: TRBJ2-1; v_call: TRBV11-2; clone_size: NA; d_call: TRBD2; cdr3_aa: CASSPGLASSYNEQFF; cdr3_nt: TGTGCCAGCAGCCCGGGACTAGCGAGCTCCTACAATGAGCAGTTCTTC
j_call: TRBJ1-1; v_call: TRBV6-6; clone_size: NA; d_call: NA; cdr3_aa: CASRRVDTEAFF; cdr3_nt: TGTGCCAGCAGGCGGGTGGATACTGAAGCTTTCTTT
j_call: TRBJ2-7; v_call: TRBV6-2/TRBV6-3; clone_size: NA; d_call: TRBD2; cdr3_aa: CASSRREVKPYEQYF; cdr3_nt: TGTGCCAGCAGTCGCCGGGAGGTAAAGCCTTACGAGCAGTACTTC
j_call: TRBJ2-7; v_call: TRBV15; clone_size: NA; d_call: TRBD2; cdr3_aa: CATSRELAGNSEQYF; cdr3_nt: TGTGCCACCAGCAGAGAACTAGCGGGGAATAGCGAGCAGTACTTC
j_call: TRBJ1-5; v_call: TRBV11-2; clone_size: NA; d_call: NA; cdr3_aa: CASSKGDQPQHF; cdr3_nt: TGTGCCAGCAGCAAGGGGGACCAGCCCCAGCATTTT
j_call: TRBJ2-1; v_call: TRBV27; clone_size: NA; d_call: NA; cdr3_aa: CASSLQVIGLDNEQFF; cdr3_nt: TGTGCCAGCAGTCTACAGGTGATAGGCCTCGACAATGAGCAGTTCTTC
j_call: TRBJ2-3; v_call: TRBV7-2; clone_size: NA; d_call: NA; cdr3_aa: CASGQPYTDTQYF; cdr3_nt: TGTGCCAGCGGACAGCCTTACACAGATACGCAGTATTTT
j_call: TRBJ2-1; v_call: TRBV19; clone_size: NA; d_call: NA; cdr3_aa: CASKKLSTSNNEQFF; cdr3_nt: TGTGCCAGTAAAAAACTGTCTACTTCCAACAATGAGCAGTTCTTC
j_call: TRBJ2-3; v_call: TRBV10-1; clone_size: NA; d_call: TRBD2; cdr3_aa: CASSELAGDITDTQYF; cdr3_nt: TGCGCCAGCAGTGAGTTAGCGGGGGATATAACAGATACGCAGTATTTT
j_call: TRBJ1-2; v_call: TRBV19; clone_size: NA; d_call: TRBD1; cdr3_aa: CASSARDRGAYGYTF; cdr3_nt: TGTGCCAGTAGTGCTCGGGACAGGGGCGCTTATGGCTACACCTTC
j_call: TRBJ1-5; v_call: TRBV12-2; clone_size: NA; d_call: NA; cdr3_aa: CASRLKGQRQPQHF; cdr3_nt: TGTGCAAGTCGCTTAAAGGGGCAGAGGCAGCCCCAGCATTTT
j_call: TRBJ1-3; v_call: TRBV6-1; clone_size: NA; d_call: NA; cdr3_aa: CASSEALALGNTIYF; cdr3_nt: TGTGCCAGCAGTGAAGCGCTCGCACTGGGAAACACCATATATTTT
j_call: TRBJ2-2; v_call: TRBV7-9; clone_size: NA; d_call: NA; cdr3_aa: CASTVGLGELFF; cdr3_nt: TGTGCCAGCACCGTTGGGCTGGGGGAGCTGTTTTTT
j_call: TRBJ1-6; v_call: TRBV4-1; clone_size: NA; d_call: NA; cdr3_aa: CASSQEARRRHNSPLHF; cdr3_nt: TGCGCCAGCAGCCAAGAGGCCCGAAGGAGACATAATTCACCCCTCCACTTT
j_call: TRBJ2-3; v_call: TRBV4-2; clone_size: NA; d_call: NA; cdr3_aa: CASSQDMTSEVDTQYF; cdr3_nt: TGTGCCAGCAGCCAAGATATGACTAGTGAGGTGGATACGCAGTATTTT
j_call: TRBJ1-1; v_call: TRBV4-2; clone_size: NA; d_call: NA; cdr3_aa: CASSQGRGTNTEAFF; cdr3_nt: TGTGCCAGCAGCCAAGGCAGGGGTACAAACACTGAAGCTTTCTTT
j_call: TRBJ1-1; v_call: TRBV7-6; clone_size: NA; d_call: TRBD1; cdr3_aa: CASSRIHFIGQGGMNTEAFF; cdr3_nt: TGTGCCAGCAGCCGAATACACTTTATAGGACAGGGCGGAATGAACACTGAAGCTTTCTTT
j_call: TRBJ2-5; v_call: TRBV7-2; clone_size: NA; d_call: TRBD2; cdr3_aa: CASSLGPTSGQETQYF; cdr3_nt: TGTGCCAGCAGCTTAGGGCCGACTAGCGGACAAGAGACCCAGTACTTC
j_call: TRBJ1-4; v_call: TRBV25-1; clone_size: NA; d_call: NA; cdr3_aa: CASSYSDRPNEKLFF; cdr3_nt: TGTGCCAGCAGTTATTCAGACAGACCTAATGAAAAACTGTTTTTT
j_call: TRBJ2-1; v_call: TRBV7-9; clone_size: NA; d_call: NA; cdr3_aa: CASSDERRSYNEQFF; cdr3_nt: TGTGCCAGCAGCGACGAGCGGCGGAGCTACAATGAGCAGTTCTTC
j_call: TRBJ2-3; v_call: TRBV19; clone_size: NA; d_call: TRBD2; cdr3_aa: CASSRGTSGVSDTQYF; cdr3_nt: TGTGCCAGTAGTAGGGGGACTAGCGGGGTCTCAGATACGCAGTATTTT
j_call: TRBJ1-2; v_call: TRBV19; clone_size: NA; d_call: NA; cdr3_aa: CASSILSGSFNYGYTF; cdr3_nt: TGTGCCAGTAGTATTCTGTCTGGGAGTTTTAACTATGGCTACACCTTC
j_call: TRBJ1-1; v_call: TRBV6-5; clone_size: NA; d_call: NA; cdr3_aa: CASFHSGRSEAFF; cdr3_nt: TGTGCCAGCTTCCACTCAGGGCGGTCTGAAGCTTTCTTT
j_call: TRBJ2-5; v_call: TRBV15; clone_size: NA; d_call: TRBD2; cdr3_aa: CATSRDGGGTVETQYF; cdr3_nt: TGTGCCACCAGCAGAGATGGGGGGGGTACGGTAGAGACCCAGTACTTC
j_call: TRBJ1-6; v_call: TRBV3-1/TRBV3-2; clone_size: few; d_call: NA; cdr3_aa: CASSPSPGNSPLHF; cdr3_nt: TGTGCCAGCAGCCCCTCACCAGGTAATTCACCCCTCCACTTT
j_call: TRBJ1-2; v_call: TRBV6-5; clone_size: NA; d_call: NA; cdr3_aa: CASSYSGQGRGYTF; cdr3_nt: TGTGCCAGCAGTTACTCGGGGCAGGGTAGGGGCTACACCTTC
j_call: TRBJ2-4; v_call: TRBV4-3; clone_size: NA; d_call: NA; cdr3_aa: CASSLGGAGPVGDIQYF; cdr3_nt: TGCGCCAGCAGCCTCGGGGGAGCGGGCCCCGTGGGAGACATTCAGTACTTC
j_call: TRBJ2-3; v_call: TRBV4-1; clone_size: NA; d_call: TRBD1; cdr3_aa: CASSQGDRVADTQYF; cdr3_nt: TGCGCCAGCAGCCAAGGTGACAGGGTTGCAGATACGCAGTATTTT
j_call: TRBJ2-2; v_call: TRBV2; clone_size: once; d_call: TRBD2; cdr3_aa: CASRLETSGGRSGELFF; cdr3_nt: TGTGCCAGCAGACTTGAAACTAGCGGGGGCCGGTCCGGGGAGCTGTTTTTT
j_call: TRBJ1-2; v_call: TRBV9; clone_size: few; d_call: NA; cdr3_aa: CASSVEAAGNYGYTF; cdr3_nt: TGTGCCAGCAGCGTAGAAGCCGCAGGAAACTATGGCTACACCTTC
j_call: TRBJ1-5; v_call: TRBV29-1; clone_size: NA; d_call: NA; cdr3_aa: CSVRGGGSGNQPQHF; cdr3_nt: TGCAGCGTTCGGGGAGGGGGTAGCGGCAATCAGCCCCAGCATTTT
j_call: TRBJ1-6; v_call: TRBV1; clone_size: NA; d_call: NA; cdr3_aa: CTSSQDIAQGSPSSYNSPLHF; cdr3_nt: TGCACCAGCAGCCAAGATATAGCGCAGGGGTCCCCAAGCTCCTATAATTCACCCCTCCACTTT
j_call: TRBJ2-2; v_call: TRBV19; clone_size: NA; d_call: NA; cdr3_aa: CASNRGENTGELFF; cdr3_nt: TGTGCCAGTAATCGTGGAGAGAACACCGGGGAGCTGTTTTTT
j_call: TRBJ1-1; v_call: TRBV7-3; clone_size: NA; d_call: TRBD1; cdr3_aa: CASSPRTGTEAFF; cdr3_nt: TGTGCCAGCAGCCCAAGGACAGGAACTGAAGCTTTCTTT
j_call: TRBJ2-1; v_call: TRBV7-8; clone_size: few; d_call: NA; cdr3_aa: CASTWATVPHEQFF; cdr3_nt: TGTGCCAGCACCTGGGCGACAGTCCCTCATGAGCAGTTCTTC
j_call: TRBJ2-5; v_call: TRBV3-1/TRBV3-2; clone_size: NA; d_call: NA; cdr3_aa: CASSPYTQGQETQYF; cdr3_nt: TGTGCCAGCAGCCCGTATACCCAGGGCCAAGAGACCCAGTACTTC
j_call: TRBJ1-6; v_call: TRBV4-2; clone_size: NA; d_call: TRBD1; cdr3_aa: CASSPDRGYSPLHF; cdr3_nt: TGTGCCAGCAGCCCGGACAGGGGTTATTCACCCCTCCACTTT
j_call: TRBJ2-5; v_call: TRBV24-1; clone_size: NA; d_call: NA; cdr3_aa: CATSDAGQTQYF; cdr3_nt: TGTGCCACCAGTGATGCGGGGCAGACCCAGTACTTC
j_call: TRBJ1-3; v_call: TRBV29-1; clone_size: NA; d_call: NA; cdr3_aa: CSVAGGTGSSGNTIYF; cdr3_nt: TGCAGCGTGGCGGGGGGAACAGGAAGCTCTGGAAACACCATATATTTT
j_call: TRBJ1-6; v_call: TRBV6-5; clone_size: NA; d_call: TRBD1; cdr3_aa: CASTISGTGYSPLHF; cdr3_nt: TGTGCCAGCACCATATCGGGGACAGGGTATTCACCCCTCCACTTT
j_call: TRBJ1-5; v_call: TRBV28; clone_size: NA; d_call: NA; cdr3_aa: CASSLGGPQHF; cdr3_nt: TGTGCCAGCAGTCTAGGGGGACCCCAGCATTTT
j_call: TRBJ1-4; v_call: TRBV5-1; clone_size: NA; d_call: NA; cdr3_aa: CASSFTGRGNEKLFF; cdr3_nt: TGCGCCAGCAGCTTCACAGGGCGCGGAAATGAAAAACTGTTTTTT
j_call: TRBJ2-2; v_call: TRBV4-3; clone_size: NA; d_call: NA; cdr3_aa: CASSLLSSGGTGELFF; cdr3_nt: TGCGCCAGCAGCCTACTGAGTTCGGGTGGCACCGGGGAGCTGTTTTTT
j_call: TRBJ1-3; v_call: TRBV28; clone_size: NA; d_call: TRBD1; cdr3_aa: CASSDRGDSGNTIYF; cdr3_nt: TGTGCCAGCAGTGACAGGGGCGACTCTGGAAACACCATATATTTT
j_call: TRBJ2-3; v_call: TRBV2; clone_size: NA; d_call: TRBD2; cdr3_aa: CASSEPSGVRDTQYF; cdr3_nt: TGTGCCAGCAGTGAACCTAGCGGGGTTAGAGATACGCAGTATTTT
j_call: TRBJ1-5; v_call: TRBV10-3; clone_size: NA; d_call: NA; cdr3_aa: CAISERDTGRSQPQHF; cdr3_nt: TGTGCCATCAGTGAGCGGGATACGGGCAGGAGTCAGCCCCAGCATTTT
j_call: TRBJ2-3; v_call: TRBV9; clone_size: NA; d_call: TRBD1; cdr3_aa: CASSVETGGMTDTQYF; cdr3_nt: TGTGCCAGCAGCGTAGAGACAGGGGGAATGACAGATACGCAGTATTTT
j_call: TRBJ1-2; v_call: TRBV25-1; clone_size: NA; d_call: NA; cdr3_aa: CASSDPRNLYGYTF; cdr3_nt: TGTGCCAGCAGTGACCCCAGGAACCTCTATGGCTACACCTTC
j_call: TRBJ1-4; v_call: TRBV24-1; clone_size: NA; d_call: TRBD1; cdr3_aa: CATSDRAGTGDEKLFF; cdr3_nt: TGTGCCACCAGTGATAGAGCCGGGACAGGGGACGAAAAACTGTTTTTT
j_call: TRBJ2-6; v_call: TRBV7-6; clone_size: NA; d_call: TRBD1; cdr3_aa: CASSSQKQGAGANVLTF; cdr3_nt: TGTGCCAGCAGCTCCCAGAAACAGGGGGCTGGGGCCAACGTCCTGACTTTC